One sample yielded the 28 T cell receptor beta chains listed below, sequenced in a study of tumor-infiltrating lymphocytes in primary liver carcinoma. Unsorted whole blood yielded the blood RNA, and germline DNA was also extracted. TCR beta cDNA came from roughly 550 ng total RNA, primed with a constant-region primer. Three nested multiplex PCR rounds, a slightly modified ARM-PCR method, built the TCR beta libraries. Both of the initial two PCR rounds ran for about 9 cycles and employed TRBV1-TRBV30 forward primers alongside a C-beta reverse primer. MiXCR, run by TCRdb on the multiplex PCR reads, gives a single entry per CDR3 protein. The sample includes 250,000 to 350,000 distinct CDR3 sequences, roughly three fifths of them seen just once. Sequenced: peripheral blood. These TCRs come from a woman in her 30s with primary liver carcinoma and hepatitis B virus infection.

This chain connects TRBV21-1 to TRBJ1-2; the tabulated D call, TRBD1, remains unverified against the DNA. TRBV21-1 constitutes a pseudogene. The CDR3 loop spans 14 amino acids. The CDR3 is CTSCPRESIGGYTF. CDR3 DNA sequence: TGTACCAGCTGTCCCCGGGAGTCCATCGGGGGCTACACCTTC.

As regards this clonotype: Since a much larger clone is just one base distant, this may be a read error. This chain uses TRBV4-2 with TRBJ1-1; TRBD1 might be the D (5 bases). CDR1 and CDR2 from the germline V gene are LGHNA and YNFKEQ. V dropped 3 bases and J dropped 10 bases, with 27 bases sitting between them. The CDR3 loop spans 17 amino acids. The CDR3 bases are TGTGCCAGCAGCCATTCCACCAGGGCTTCCGTCGGTAGTGGAGCTTTCTTT. Its translation is CASSHSTRASVGSGAFF.

Remarks on this clonotype: A much larger clonotype is one base distant, so this may be a read error. The chain recombines TRBV4-1 with TRBJ2-1, with TRBD2 as a possible D gene (6 bases). CDR1 MGHRA and CDR2 YSYEKL come from the germline V gene. The CDR3 sequence is 15 residues long. The CDR3 DNA is TGCGCCAGAAGCCAAGCACCCGGGACCATCGGGGGGCAGTTCTTC. Residues: CARSQAPGTIGGQFF.

DNA for the CDR3: TGTGTCACCAGGGACGGACCCTACGAGCAGTACTTC. It yields the protein CVTRDGPYEQYF. The chain combines TRBV6-2 or TRBV6-3 with TRBJ2-7, with D perhaps being TRBD1 or TRBD2 (5 bases each). The CDR3 has 12 residues. Germline CDR1 and CDR2: MNHEY and SVGEGT.

This sequence joins TRBV5-1 and TRBJ2-7; D is unresolved. Germline lookup yields CDR1 SGHRS and CDR2 YFSETQ. The CDR3 is 13 residues long. The V gene lost 6 bases and the J gene lost 6 bases, with 16 bases spanning the gap. The CDR3 bases are TGCGCCAGCAATTCCACCAACAGTTTCGAGCAGTACTTC. This sequence encodes CASNSTNSFEQYF.

The sample holds a few counts of this clonotype. This rearrangement joins TRBV24-1 to TRBJ2-2; TRBD1 matches 8 bases. CDR1 is KGHDR and CDR2 is SFDVKD in the germline V gene. This CDR3 region has 16 residues. Trimming removed 4 bases from V and 1 base from J; junction bases left unmatched: 4. In DNA, the CDR3 is TGTGCCACCAGTGAATCCGGGACAGGGAACACCGGGGAGCTGTTTTTT. Translation gives CATSESGTGNTGELFF.

The sample holds many counts of this clonotype. The chain joins TRBV12-3 or TRBV12-4 to TRBJ2-1, with D hard to call. V was shortened by 3 bases and J by 7 bases, with 4 bases between the two germline ends. The CDR3 contains 11 residues. Here the CDR3 reads CASSLKNEQFF. The CDR3 DNA reads as TGTGCCAGCAGTTTGAAAAATGAGCAGTTCTTC.

As to this clonotype: A much bigger clone sits one base away, suggesting this may be a read error. This chain uses TRBV4-2 with TRBJ2-7, with a possible D match to TRBD2 (5 bases). CDR3 length equals 14 residues. Germline V gives CDR1 LGHNA, CDR2 YNFKEQ. V was clipped by 0 bases and J by 8 bases, with 14 bases between them. The CDR3 bases are TGTGCCAGCAGCCAAGATGGGAGTGGGTACAAGCAGTACTTC. This translates into CASSQDGSGYKQYF.

This clonotype came up many times. V is TRBV7-8 and J is TRBJ2-5; D gene uncertain. Germline V CDR1 and CDR2: SGHVS, FQNEAQ. There are 13 residues in the CDR3. V was clipped by 1 base and J by 5 bases, with 8 bases between them. The CDR3 reads CASSLDRTETQYF. Written as DNA, the CDR3 is TGTGCCAGCAGCTTAGATCGTACGGAGACCCAGTACTTC.

This clonotype was recorded at least ten times. The J gene is TRBJ2-1, the V gene TRBV14, with 13 bases lining up with TRBD2. The CDR3 runs 18 residues. The V gene end was trimmed by 4 bases and the J gene end by 4 bases; junction bases not matched to a gene: 10. Germline lookup yields CDR1 SGHDN and CDR2 FVKESK. The CDR3 spells CASSPTLGLAGVYNEQFF. CDR3 bases: TGTGCCAGCAGCCCAACCCTCGGACTAGCGGGAGTTTACAATGAGCAGTTCTTC.

This clonotype has only a few counts. Sequence at one end of the junction differs from germline and may be a read error. The gene calls are TRBV28 and TRBJ1-1; perhaps TRBD1 as D (5 bases). The CDR3 is 16 amino acids. Germline lookup yields CDR1 MDHEN and CDR2 SYDVKM. Written as DNA, the CDR3 is TGTGCCAGCAGTGATGAGGGGCGGTTGAGGAACACCGAAGCTTTCTTT. The encoded protein is CASSDEGRLRNTEAFF.

This clonotype has ten or more counts. This chain uses TRBV29-1 with TRBJ2-7; D remains unclear. V lost 4 bases, J lost 4 bases, and 8 bases lay in between. The CDR3 extends over 11 amino acids. Germline V CDR1 and CDR2: SQVTM, ANQGSEA. The CDR3 DNA is TGCAGCGTTGGTTTGGGGTACGAGCAGTACTTC. This sequence encodes CSVGLGYEQYF.

Regarding this clonotype: This could be a read error, since a much larger clone is one nucleotide away. The V call is TRBV29-1, the J call TRBJ2-1; D gene unclear. Looked up from germline, CDR1 is SQVTM and CDR2 is ANQGSEA. This CDR3 has 11 amino acids. The CDR3 nucleotides read TGCAGCTTTGAAACTTACGGTCAGCAGTTCTTC. Translated, it gives CSFETYGQQFF.

On this clonotype: A much larger clone differs from this one at a single base, so this may be a read error. The V gene is TRBV4-1, the J gene TRBJ1-1; D not certain. This CDR3 is 14 amino acids long. The germline V and J ends were trimmed by 5 bases and 4 bases, with 14 bases remaining between them. CDR1 is MGHRA, CDR2 YSYEKL, per germline. The CDR3, as DNA: TGCGCCAGCAGCGCCGAGCCAAGAGTCACTGAAGCTTTCTTT. Encoded protein: CASSAEPRVTEAFF.

Comments on this clonotype: One end of the junction varies from germline; a read error may be responsible. The rearrangement links TRBV6-1 to TRBJ2-1; 12 bases align to TRBD2. The CDR3 extends over 19 amino acids. In germline, CDR1 is MNHNS, CDR2 SASEGT. CDR3 in DNA: TGTGCCAGCCGTGAAATTCCACTAGCGGGAGGTGGAATCTACAATGAGCAATTCTTC. Translation gives CASREIPLAGGGIYNEQFF.

With regard to this clonotype: This CDR3 is missing its conserved last phenylalanine or tryptophan, likely due to a read error. The V gene is TRBV29-1, the J gene TRBJ2-2; TRBD2 matches 9 bases. CDR1 SQVTM and CDR2 ANQGSEA come from the germline V gene. This CDR3 spans 17 amino acids. Losses at the gene ends were 4 bases for V and 4 bases for J; bases not matched to a gene: 13. The CDR3 DNA reads TGCAGCGTTGTGATAGATAGCGGGAGTGGGGGCACCGGGGAGCTGTTTTAT. It is translated as CSVVIDSGSGGTGELFY.

A few counts support this clonotype. This sequence may be a read error, since a much larger clone differs from it by one base. This rearrangement joins TRBV6-2 or TRBV6-3 to TRBJ2-3; 8 bases agree with TRBD2. The CDR3 extends over 14 amino acids. Germline V gene lookup returns CDR1 MNHEY and CDR2 SVGEGT. CDR3 DNA sequence: TGTGCCACCACGCGGGCAGCGGGAGAGGATAAGCAGTATTTT. Amino acid sequence: CATTRAAGEDKQYF.

This clonotype was observed a handful of times. The chain uses TRBV5-4 and TRBJ2-5; 7 nucleotides match TRBD2. Looked up from germline, CDR1 is SGHNT and CDR2 is YYREEE (reference sequence). Trimming took 4 bases from V and 4 from J; bases not matched to a gene: 10. The CDR3 sequence is 15 residues long. The CDR3 region is CASSMNQRGGETQYF. The CDR3 nucleotides read TGTGCCAGCAGCATGAACCAGCGGGGTGGAGAGACCCAGTACTTC.

In regard to this clonotype: The final CDR3 position lacks the conserved phenylalanine or tryptophan, pointing to a likely read error. The chain carries TRBV29-1 and TRBJ1-2; D gene ambiguous. The CDR3 runs to 13 residues. Germline lookup yields CDR1 SQVTM and CDR2 ANQGSEA. The ends were cut back, 6 bases at V and 4 bases at J, with 15 bases in the middle. Written as DNA, the CDR3 is TGCAGCGTCCAACTCCGGACGGCCTATGGCTACACCTTG. It yields the protein CSVQLRTAYGYTL.

The table lists this clonotype with a few counts. J is TRBJ2-7 and V is TRBV5-1, with D perhaps TRBD1 or TRBD2 (5 bases each). V lost 1 base, J lost 0 bases, and 14 bases lay in between. The CDR3 extends over 16 amino acids. Germline loops: CDR1 SGHRS, CDR2 YFSETQ. The CDR3 nucleotides are TGCGCCAGCAGCTTGTTAGGGACGGTGGGCTCCTACGAGCAGTACTTC. Translated: CASSLLGTVGSYEQYF.

As to this clonotype: A much larger clone lies one base from this, so it may be a read error. The genes are TRBV29-1 and TRBJ1-2; 7 nucleotides agree with TRBD1. The CDR3 loop spans 12 amino acids. CDR1 is SQVTM and CDR2 is ANQGSEA in the germline V gene. V shed 5 bases, J shed 5 bases, and the junction held 5 bases outside the gene matches. In DNA, the CDR3 is TGCAGCGTTCCGGGGACAGAGTATGGCTACACCTTC. This codes for CSVPGTEYGYTF. The full variable domain, its missing parts supplied by reference TRBV29-1 and TRBJ1-2, is SAVISQKPSRDICQRGTSLTIQCQVDSQVTMMFWYRQQPGQSLTLIATANQGSEATYESGFVIDKFPISRPNLTFSTLTVSNMSPEDSSIYLCSVPGTEYGYTFGSGTRLTVV.

This clonotype was recorded at least ten times. This sequence joins TRBV29-1 and TRBJ2-5, with D maybe TRBD1 (5 bases). The germline V and J ends were trimmed by 5 bases and 1 base, with 8 bases remaining between them. The germline CDR1 and CDR2 sequences are SQVTM and ANQGSEA. This CDR3 is 12 amino acids long. The CDR3 here is CSVMGLQETQYF. CDR3 sequence (DNA): TGCAGCGTTATGGGGCTCCAAGAGACCCAGTACTTC.

Remarks on this clonotype: The CDR3 ends on some other residue instead of the conserved phenylalanine or tryptophan, so this is likely a read error. The CDR3: CASSYTSGRIEQYL. Here the CDR3 DNA reads TGTGCCAGCAGTTACACTAGCGGGAGGATCGAGCAGTACCTC. This rearrangement joins TRBV6-2 or TRBV6-3 to TRBJ2-7, with 12 bases aligning to TRBD2. Trimming removed 2 bases from V and 6 bases from J; junction bases left unmatched: 2. The germline CDR1 and CDR2 sequences are MNHEY and SVGEGT. The CDR3 spans 14 residues.

The chain combines TRBV14 with TRBJ2-1; no clear D gene. The CDR3 is 13 amino acids. Looked up from germline, CDR1 is SGHDN and CDR2 is FVKESK. Trimming shortened V by 0 bases and J by 9 bases, and 9 bases separated the two germline ends. CDR3 sequence: CASSQDFAPEQFF. DNA for the CDR3: TGTGCCAGCAGCCAAGATTTTGCCCCTGAGCAGTTCTTC.

As concerns this clonotype: A much larger clone differs from this one at a single base, so this may be a read error. V is TRBV5-4 and J is TRBJ2-3; D is unresolved. Germline assignment: CDR1 SGHNT and CDR2 YYREEE (reference sequence). The CDR3 length is 13 residues. This CDR3 reads CASSLDRADAQYF. The DNA of the CDR3 is TGTGCCAGCAGCTTGGACCGTGCAGATGCGCAGTATTTT.

Concerning this clonotype itself: One end of the junction does not line up with germline, which may come from a read error. V gene TRBV12-3 or TRBV12-4 combines with J gene TRBJ1-1; no firm D call. The CDR3 extends over 11 amino acids. The CDR3 coding sequence is TGTGCCAGCAGTACCAAAACTGAAGCTCTCTTT. It encodes CASSTKTEALF.

This clonotype showed up many times. The CDR3 nucleotides are TGTGCCAGCAGTTACCGGACTGCAGTTAACTATGGCTACACCTTC. Its protein is CASSYRTAVNYGYTF. V is TRBV6-5 and J is TRBJ1-2; D is ambiguous. In germline, CDR1 is MNHEY, CDR2 SVGAGI. Trimming cost V 2 bases and J 1 base, with 11 bases left between them. The CDR3 is 15 amino acids.

The chain has TRBV10-3 and TRBJ2-5; D might be TRBD1 or TRBD2, each matching 5 bases. Trimming removed 6 bases at V and 4 bases at J, with 12 bases between. Germline-derived CDR1 and CDR2 are ENHRY and SYGVKD. The CDR3 covers 13 residues. The CDR3 nucleotides are TGTGCCATCAGCCCCCGGGGCGGAGAGACCCAGTACTTC. This translates into CAISPRGGETQYF.